The text below deals with one TCR beta chain. Its antigen is currently unknown. The entry originates in a study of T-cell reconstitution after alpha-beta-depleted transplantation in children. Whole-study results and caveats: Reported findings indicate that, about two months after transplant, alpha-beta T cells came from several hundred expanded clones, which were derived from non-depleted graft cells. Day-60 TCRbeta diversity that was high in some patients was derived from surviving recipient T cells and thymic progenitors. From newly produced T cells came most of the T-cell counts and diversity one year after transplant.

The authors prepared the TCRbeta library with unique molecular identifiers. TCRdb reprocessed the PCR reads via MiXCR and lists one record per CDR3 protein. The sample lists about 110,000 distinct CDR3 sequences; under 25% were seen once. There are 14 residues in the CDR3. Germline V gene sequence: CDR1 SGHRS, CDR2 YFSETQ. V dropped 0 bases and J dropped 2 bases, with 9 bases sitting between them. The chain has TRBV5-1 and TRBJ2-7, with D maybe TRBD1 (5 bases). Material: PBMCs, mostly from graft donor cells, obtained 180 days after TCRalphabeta/CD19-depleted stem cell transplant. This receptor was obtained from a male patient aged 2 to 10 who had a stem cell transplant for chronic granulomatous disease, so the T cells may come from the graft donor. CDR3 DNA sequence: TGCGCCAGCAGCTTGGGGGCGGACACCTACGAGCAGTACTTC. Its translation: CASSLGADTYEQYF.